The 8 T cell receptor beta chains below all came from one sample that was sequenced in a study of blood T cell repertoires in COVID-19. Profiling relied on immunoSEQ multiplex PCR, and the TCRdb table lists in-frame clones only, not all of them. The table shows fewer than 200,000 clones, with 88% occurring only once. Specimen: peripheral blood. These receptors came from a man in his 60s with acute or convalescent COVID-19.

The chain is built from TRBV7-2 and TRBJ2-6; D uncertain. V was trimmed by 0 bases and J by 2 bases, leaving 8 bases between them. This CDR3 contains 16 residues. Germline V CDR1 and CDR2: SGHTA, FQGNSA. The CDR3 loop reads CASSLAVGTGANVLTF. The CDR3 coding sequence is TGTGCCAGCAGCTTAGCCGTTGGCACTGGGGCCAACGTCCTGACTTTC.

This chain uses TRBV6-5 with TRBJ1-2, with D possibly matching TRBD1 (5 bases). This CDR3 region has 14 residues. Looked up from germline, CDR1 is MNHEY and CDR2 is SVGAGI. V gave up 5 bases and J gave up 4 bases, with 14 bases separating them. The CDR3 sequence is CASSPRTSTYGYTF. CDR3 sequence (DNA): TGTGCCAGCAGTCCCCGGACAAGTACCTATGGCTACACCTTC.

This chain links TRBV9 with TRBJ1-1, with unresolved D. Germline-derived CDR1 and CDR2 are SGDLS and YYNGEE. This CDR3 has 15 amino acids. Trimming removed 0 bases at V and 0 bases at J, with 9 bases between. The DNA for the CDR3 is TGTGCCAGCAGCGTAGATGTGAGCATGAACACTGAAGCTTTCTTT. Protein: CASSVDVSMNTEAFF. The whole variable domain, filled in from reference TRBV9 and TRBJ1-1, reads DSGVTQTPKHLITATGQRVTLRCSPRSGDLSVYWYQQSLDQGLQFLIQYYNGEERAKGNILERFSAQQFPDLHSELNLSSLELGDSALYFCASSVDVSMNTEAFFGQGTRLTVV.

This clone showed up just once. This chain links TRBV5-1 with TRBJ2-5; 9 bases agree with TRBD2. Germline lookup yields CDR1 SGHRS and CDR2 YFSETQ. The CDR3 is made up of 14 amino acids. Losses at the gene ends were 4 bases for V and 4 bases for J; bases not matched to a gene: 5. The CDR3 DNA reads TGCGCCAGCAGCGCAGCACTAGCGGGAGAGACCCAGTACTTC. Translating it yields CASSAALAGETQYF. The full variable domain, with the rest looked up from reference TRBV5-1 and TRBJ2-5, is KAGVTQTPRYLIKTRGQQVTLSCSPISGHRSVSWYQQTPGQGLQFLFEYFSETQRNKGNFPGRFSGRQFSNSRSEMNVSTLELGDSALYLCASSAALAGETQYFGPGTRLLVL.

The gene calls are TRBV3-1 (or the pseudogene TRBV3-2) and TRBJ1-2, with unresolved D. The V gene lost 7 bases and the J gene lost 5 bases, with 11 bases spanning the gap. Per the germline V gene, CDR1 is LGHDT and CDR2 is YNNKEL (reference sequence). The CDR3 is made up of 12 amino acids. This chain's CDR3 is CASMRENYGYTF. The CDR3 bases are TGTGCCAGCATGAGGGAGAATTATGGCTACACCTTC.

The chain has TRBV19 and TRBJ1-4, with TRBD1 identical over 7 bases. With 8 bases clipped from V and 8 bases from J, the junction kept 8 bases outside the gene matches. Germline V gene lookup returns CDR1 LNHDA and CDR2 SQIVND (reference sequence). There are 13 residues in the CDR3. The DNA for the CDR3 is TGTGCCAGTCGACAGGGAGTCGGGGAAAAACTGTTTTTT. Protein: CASRQGVGEKLFF. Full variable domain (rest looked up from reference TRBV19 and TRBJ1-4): DGGITQSPKYLFRKEGQNVTLSCEQNLNHDAMYWYRQDPGQGLRLIYYSQIVNDFQKGDIAEGYSVSREKKESFPLTVTSAQKNPTAFYLCASRQGVGEKLFFGSGTQLSVL.

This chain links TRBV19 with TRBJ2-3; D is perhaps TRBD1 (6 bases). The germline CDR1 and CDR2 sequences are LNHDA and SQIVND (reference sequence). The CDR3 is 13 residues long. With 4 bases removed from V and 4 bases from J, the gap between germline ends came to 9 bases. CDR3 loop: CASSKNRADTQYF. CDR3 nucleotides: TGTGCCAGTAGTAAGAACAGGGCAGATACGCAGTATTTT. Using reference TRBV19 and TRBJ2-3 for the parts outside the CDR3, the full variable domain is DGGITQSPKYLFRKEGQNVTLSCEQNLNHDAMYWYRQDPGQGLRLIYYSQIVNDFQKGDIAEGYSVSREKKESFPLTVTSAQKNPTAFYLCASSKNRADTQYFGPGTRLTVL.

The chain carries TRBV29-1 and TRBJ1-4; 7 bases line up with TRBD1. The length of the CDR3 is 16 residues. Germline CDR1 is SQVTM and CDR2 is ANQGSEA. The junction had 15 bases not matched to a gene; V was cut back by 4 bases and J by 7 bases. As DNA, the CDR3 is TGCAGCGTTGGACAGGGTGCCTCTGCGGGGGGTGAAAAACTGTTTTTT. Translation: CSVGQGASAGGEKLFF.